Here is one TCR beta chain with its context. Its specificity is not known. This entry comes from a study of T cells in localized non-small cell lung cancer. General study points: Paired adjacent lung recovered a median roughly 54 of the top 100 tumor clones. Heterogeneity within the tumor remains possible, as just one region underwent sequencing. Uninvolved adjacent lung showed higher T cell clonality than tumor.

The CDR3 runs to 17 residues. Losses at the gene ends were 4 bases for V and 8 bases for J; bases not matched to a gene: 11. CDR1 and CDR2 (germline): SGHRS, YFSETQ. This table comes from immunoSEQ multiplex PCR, and its TCRdb copy is limited to in-frame clones, with some not included. The table shows about 24,000 clones, with around 88% occurring only once. This chain connects TRBV5-1 to TRBJ2-1; 14 bases are shared with TRBD2. The receptor was isolated from a woman aged 40-75 years with stage III lung adenocarcinoma. This sample comprised peripheral blood mononuclear cells, obtained before any cancer treatment. CDR3 coding DNA: TGCGCCAGCAGCGCACGACTAGCGGGGGGGCCGGCGGATGAGCAGTTCTTC. Translated: CASSARLAGGPADEQFF.